The next 6 T cell receptor beta chains were all read from a single sample in a study of T cells after yellow fever vaccination. TCRdb recomputed calls from the 5' RACE reads with MiXCR, one row per CDR3 protein. The sample includes about 500,000 distinct CDR3 sequences, about a sixth of them seen just once. Sequenced here: PBMCs, sampled about 5 days after the first yellow fever vaccination. These receptors came from a man aged 18 to 29 who received the YFV17D yellow fever vaccine.

The chain joins TRBV10-2 to TRBJ2-1; D might be TRBD2 (6 bases). CDR1 and CDR2 (germline): WSHSY, SAAADI. The V end was cut by 4 bases, the J end by 3 bases, with 10 bases between. The CDR3 is made up of 14 amino acids. The CDR3 spells CASSGWTNYNEQFF. The CDR3 DNA reads TGCGCCAGCAGTGGCTGGACTAACTACAATGAGCAGTTCTTC.

V and J are TRBV18 and TRBJ2-1; 12 positions match TRBD2. V trimming: 3 bases; J trimming: 9 bases; junction bases outside the gene matches: 9. The germline V gene has CDR1 KGHSH and CDR2 LQKENI. The CDR3 totals 16 residues. CDR3 nucleotide sequence: TGTGCCAGCTCACCTCCAACCGGACTAGCGGGGATTGAGCAGTTCTTC. Its translation is CASSPPTGLAGIEQFF.

The V gene is TRBV6-1, the J gene TRBJ2-3, with TRBD2 matching over 7 bases. The V segment lost 7 bases and the J segment 5 bases; nucleotides outside the gene matches: 12. The germline V gene has CDR1 MNHNS and CDR2 SASEGT. The CDR3 is made up of 15 amino acids. CDR3 in amino acids: CASTPGSGVVDTQYF. CDR3 nucleotides: TGTGCCAGCACCCCGGGGAGCGGGGTAGTAGATACGCAGTATTTT.

This clonotype has ten or more counts. This chain joins TRBV5-1 and TRBJ1-3; D not certain. Per the germline V gene, CDR1 is SGHRS and CDR2 is YFSETQ. Trimming removed 1 base from V and 4 bases from J, with 9 bases in between. CDR3 length: 14 amino acids. The CDR3 loop reads CASSLWPGGNTIYF. In DNA, the CDR3 is TGCGCCAGCAGCTTGTGGCCGGGCGGAAACACCATATATTTT.

V usage is TRBV24-1 and J usage is TRBJ2-2; no firm D call. Germline V gene lookup returns CDR1 KGHDR and CDR2 SFDVKD. Trimming removed 5 bases at V and 3 bases at J, with 3 bases between. This CDR3 region has 12 residues. As DNA, the CDR3 is TGTGCCACCAGTGGCGACACCGGGGAGCTGTTTTTT. Encoded protein: CATSGDTGELFF.

The CDR3 nucleotides are TGCGCCAGCAGCCAAGTGTGGGCAGGCCTGGGGGGCACCGGGGAGCTGTTTTTT. Translated, it gives CASSQVWAGLGGTGELFF. The rearrangement links TRBV4-3 to TRBJ2-2, with a weak D call TRBD2 (6 bases). The ends were cut back, 1 base at V and 4 bases at J, with 19 bases in the middle. The CDR3 contains 18 residues. The germline CDR1 and CDR2 sequences are LGHNA and YSLEER.